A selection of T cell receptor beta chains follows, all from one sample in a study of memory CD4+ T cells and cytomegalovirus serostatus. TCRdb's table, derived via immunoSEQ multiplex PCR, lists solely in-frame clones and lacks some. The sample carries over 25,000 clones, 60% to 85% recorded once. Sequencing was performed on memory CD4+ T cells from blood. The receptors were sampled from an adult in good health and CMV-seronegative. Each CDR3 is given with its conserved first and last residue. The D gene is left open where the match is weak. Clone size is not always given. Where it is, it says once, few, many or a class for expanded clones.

CDR3 protein: CASKGQGRAYEQYF
CDR3 DNA: TGTGCCAGCAAGGGACAGGGACGTGCCTACGAGCAGTACTTC
D gene: TRBD1
V gene: TRBV25-1
clone size: .
J gene: TRBJ2-7

CDR3 protein: CASRYRDSDTEAFF
CDR3 DNA: TGCGCCAGCAGGTACAGGGATTCAGACACTGAAGCTTTCTTT
D gene: .
V gene: TRBV5-1
clone size: .
J gene: TRBJ1-1

CDR3 protein: CASTRTGADYGYTF
CDR3 DNA: TGTGCCAGCACCCGAACAGGGGCCGACTATGGCTACACCTTC
D gene: TRBD1
V gene: TRBV25-1
clone size: .
J gene: TRBJ1-2

CDR3 protein: CASSLIGGEKLFF
CDR3 DNA: TGTGCCAGCAGCTTAATCGGGGGTGAAAAACTGTTTTTT
D gene: .
V gene: TRBV7-9
clone size: .
J gene: TRBJ1-4

CDR3 protein: CASSPPASGAGDTQYF
CDR3 DNA: TGTGCCAGCTCACCCCCTGCTAGCGGGGCGGGAGATACGCAGTATTTT
D gene: TRBD2
V gene: TRBV18
clone size: .
J gene: TRBJ2-3

CDR3 protein: CASRKGQGRETQYF
CDR3 DNA: TGTGCCAGCAGGAAAGGGCAGGGGAGAGAGACCCAGTACTTC
D gene: .
V gene: TRBV7-9
clone size: once
J gene: TRBJ2-5

CDR3 protein: CASSQGVPGELFF
CDR3 DNA: TGTGCCAGCAGCCAAGGGGTCCCCGGGGAGCTGTTTTTT
D gene: .
V gene: TRBV14
clone size: once
J gene: TRBJ2-2

CDR3 protein: CASSFDSGRAHNEQFF
CDR3 DNA: TGTGCCAGCAGCTTCGATAGCGGGAGGGCCCACAATGAGCAGTTCTTC
D gene: TRBD2
V gene: TRBV7-2
clone size: once
J gene: TRBJ2-1

CDR3 protein: CASIKSGARGYTF
CDR3 DNA: TGTGCCAGTATAAAATCGGGGGCGCGGGGCTACACCTTC
D gene: .
V gene: TRBV19
clone size: once
J gene: TRBJ1-2

CDR3 protein: CASSLAQAGGQSDTQYF
CDR3 DNA: TGTGCCAGCAGCTTAGCTCAAGCGGGGGGGCAGTCAGATACGCAGTATTTT
D gene: TRBD2
V gene: TRBV11-1
clone size: .
J gene: TRBJ2-3

CDR3 protein: CASSPGLSGANVLTF
CDR3 DNA: TGTGCCAGCTCACCGGGGCTCTCTGGGGCCAACGTCCTGACTTTC
D gene: .
V gene: TRBV18
clone size: .
J gene: TRBJ2-6

CDR3 protein: CASTPNGDTEAFF
CDR3 DNA: TGTGCCAGCACTCCCAATGGGGACACTGAAGCTTTCTTT
D gene: .
V gene: TRBV6-6
clone size: .
J gene: TRBJ1-1

CDR3 protein: CASSPRPGAGYTF
CDR3 DNA: TGTGCCAGCAGCCCACGACCGGGAGCGGGCTACACCTTC
D gene: .
V gene: TRBV6-1
clone size: .
J gene: TRBJ1-2

CDR3 protein: CASSLRSAGVTGELFF
CDR3 DNA: TGTGCCAGCAGCTTGCGGTCAGCGGGAGTAACCGGGGAGCTGTTTTTT
D gene: TRBD2
V gene: TRBV7-2
clone size: .
J gene: TRBJ2-2

CDR3 protein: CASSNGLVGTEAFF
CDR3 DNA: TGTGCCAGCAGTAACGGGCTAGTCGGGACAGAAGCTTTCTTT
D gene: .
V gene: TRBV6-5
clone size: .
J gene: TRBJ1-1

CDR3 protein: CASSPPGAGTGELFF
CDR3 DNA: TGTGCCAGCAGCCCCCCGGGGGCAGGAACCGGGGAGCTGTTTTTT
D gene: .
V gene: TRBV14
clone size: few
J gene: TRBJ2-2

CDR3 protein: CASSVGEQAAYEQYF
CDR3 DNA: TGTGCCAGCAGCGTAGGGGAACAGGCAGCCTACGAGCAGTACTTC
D gene: .
V gene: TRBV9
clone size: few
J gene: TRBJ2-7

CDR3 protein: CASSQGGGITYEQYF
CDR3 DNA: TGTGCCAGCAGCCAAGGGGGCGGGATCACCTACGAGCAGTACTTC
D gene: .
V gene: TRBV5-6
clone size: .
J gene: TRBJ2-7

CDR3 protein: CASSPAAEGSVYGYTF
CDR3 DNA: TGTGCCAGCTCACCGGCAGCGGAGGGTTCCGTGTATGGCTACACCTTC
D gene: .
V gene: TRBV18
clone size: .
J gene: TRBJ1-2

CDR3 protein: CASSLIRPGDTQYF
CDR3 DNA: TGTGCCAGCAGTTTGATTAGGCCAGGAGATACGCAGTATTTT
D gene: .
V gene: TRBV27
clone size: .
J gene: TRBJ2-3

CDR3 protein: CASRRGTSGSIVDF
CDR3 DNA: TGTGCCAGCAGGAGGGGGACTAGCGGGAGTATAGTGGACTTC
D gene: TRBD2
V gene: TRBV6-5
clone size: .
J gene: TRBJ2-5

CDR3 protein: CASSLTGQGYTF
CDR3 DNA: TGTGCCAGCAGCCTCACTGGGCAAGGCTACACCTTC
D gene: .
V gene: TRBV11-1
clone size: .
J gene: TRBJ1-2

CDR3 protein: CSVSGQGVGYTF
CDR3 DNA: TGCAGCGTTTCGGGACAGGGGGTTGGCTACACCTTC
D gene: TRBD1
V gene: TRBV29-1
clone size: .
J gene: TRBJ1-2

CDR3 protein: CASSSPTSKTDTQYF
CDR3 DNA: TGTGCCAGCAGTTCCCCGACTAGTAAGACAGATACGCAGTATTTT
D gene: .
V gene: TRBV28
clone size: few
J gene: TRBJ2-3

CDR3 protein: CASIIGLAGSTDTQYF
CDR3 DNA: TGTGCCAGCATCATAGGACTAGCGGGAAGCACAGATACGCAGTATTTT
D gene: TRBD2
V gene: TRBV6-4
clone size: .
J gene: TRBJ2-3

CDR3 protein: CASRAGTGTSPLHF
CDR3 DNA: TGCGCCAGCAGAGCCGGGACAGGGACTTCACCCCTCCACTTT
D gene: TRBD1
V gene: TRBV5-1
clone size: few
J gene: TRBJ1-6

CDR3 protein: CASSFGGDTQYF
CDR3 DNA: TGTGCCAGCAGCTTTGGTGGGGATACGCAGTATTTT
D gene: .
V gene: TRBV7-3
clone size: .
J gene: TRBJ2-3

CDR3 protein: CASSPSSGLSYNEQFF
CDR3 DNA: TGTGCCAGCAGCCCGTCTAGCGGTTTGTCCTACAATGAGCAGTTCTTC
D gene: TRBD2
V gene: TRBV11-3
clone size: .
J gene: TRBJ2-1

CDR3 protein: CASSQVWKGGGYTF
CDR3 DNA: TGCGCCAGCAGCCAAGTCTGGAAGGGGGGAGGCTACACCTTC
D gene: .
V gene: TRBV4-1
clone size: .
J gene: TRBJ1-2

CDR3 protein: CASSLEGANEQFF
CDR3 DNA: TGTGCCAGCAGCTTAGAGGGGGCGAATGAGCAGTTCTTC
D gene: .
V gene: TRBV11-3
clone size: once
J gene: TRBJ2-1

CDR3 protein: CAISQTNEQYF
CDR3 DNA: TGTGCCATCAGTCAGACAAACGAGCAGTACTTC
D gene: .
V gene: TRBV10-3
clone size: few
J gene: TRBJ2-7

CDR3 protein: CASRASPRELF
CDR3 DNA: TGTGCCAGCAGGGCGTCCCCTCGGGAGCTCTTC
D gene: .
V gene: TRBV11-2
clone size: .
J gene: TRBJ2-1

CDR3 protein: CASSLGAGGYNEQFF
CDR3 DNA: TGTGCCAGCAGCTTAGGGGCTGGTGGCTACAATGAGCAGTTCTTC
D gene: .
V gene: TRBV11-3
clone size: .
J gene: TRBJ2-1

CDR3 protein: CASKPQGLSTDTQYF
CDR3 DNA: TGTGCCAGCAAACCCCAGGGGCTTAGCACAGATACGCAGTATTTT
D gene: .
V gene: TRBV7-8
clone size: .
J gene: TRBJ2-3

CDR3 protein: CSVRTSGSTTYNEQFF
CDR3 DNA: TGCAGCGTGAGGACTAGCGGGAGCACGACCTACAATGAGCAGTTCTTC
D gene: TRBD2
V gene: TRBV29-1
clone size: .
J gene: TRBJ2-1

CDR3 protein: CASSNRGARVNEKLFF
CDR3 DNA: TGTGCCAGCAGTAACAGGGGAGCGCGGGTCAATGAAAAACTGTTTTTT
D gene: TRBD1
V gene: TRBV27
clone size: .
J gene: TRBJ1-4

CDR3 protein: CASSGLAGGGTDTQYF
CDR3 DNA: TGTGCCAGCAGCGGTCTAGCGGGGGGCGGCACAGATACGCAGTATTTT
D gene: TRBD2
V gene: TRBV9
clone size: once
J gene: TRBJ2-3

CDR3 protein: CASSSTPSAGVNEQFF
CDR3 DNA: TGTGCCAGCAGTTCAACCCCGTCGGCGGGAGTCAATGAGCAGTTCTTC
D gene: TRBD2
V gene: TRBV28
clone size: .
J gene: TRBJ2-1

CDR3 protein: CASRTGGSGQPQHF
CDR3 DNA: TGTGCCAGCAGAACAGGGGGCTCGGGTCAGCCCCAGCATTTT
D gene: TRBD1
V gene: TRBV6-5
clone size: .
J gene: TRBJ1-5

CDR3 protein: CASGETGGFEKLFF
CDR3 DNA: TGTGCTAGTGGGGAAACAGGGGGGTTCGAAAAACTGTTTTTT
D gene: TRBD1
V gene: TRBV12-5
clone size: once
J gene: TRBJ1-4

CDR3 protein: CASSWDRDGTQYF
CDR3 DNA: TGTGCCAGCAGCTGGGACAGGGACGGGACCCAGTACTTC
D gene: TRBD1
V gene: TRBV5-6
clone size: .
J gene: TRBJ2-5

CDR3 protein: CAIGRDTEAFF
CDR3 DNA: TGTGCCATCGGACGGGACACTGAAGCTTTCTTT
D gene: .
V gene: TRBV10-3
clone size: few
J gene: TRBJ1-1

CDR3 protein: CAISESRGQGNQPQHF
CDR3 DNA: TGTGCCATCAGTGAGTCTAGAGGACAGGGCAATCAGCCCCAGCATTTT
D gene: TRBD1
V gene: TRBV10-3
clone size: few
J gene: TRBJ1-5

CDR3 protein: CASSLGVGNTEAFF
CDR3 DNA: TGCGCCAGCAGCCTGGGGGTTGGAAACACTGAAGCTTTCTTT
D gene: .
V gene: TRBV4-3
clone size: .
J gene: TRBJ1-1

CDR3 protein: CASSRTGTSGSDTQYF
CDR3 DNA: TGCGCCAGCAGTCGGACCGGGACTAGCGGGAGCGATACGCAGTATTTT
D gene: TRBD2
V gene: TRBV5-1
clone size: few
J gene: TRBJ2-3

CDR3 protein: CATPGTSGEQFF
CDR3 DNA: TGTGCCACCCCCGGGACATCAGGTGAGCAGTTCTTC
D gene: .
V gene: TRBV6-1
clone size: once
J gene: TRBJ2-1

CDR3 protein: CASRKSGREETQYF
CDR3 DNA: TGTGCCAGCAGGAAGAGCGGGAGAGAAGAGACCCAGTACTTC
D gene: TRBD2
V gene: TRBV5-4
clone size: .
J gene: TRBJ2-5

CDR3 protein: CASGMRAGTDTQYF
CDR3 DNA: TGTGCCAGCGGGATGCGAGCGGGGACAGATACGCAGTATTTT
D gene: TRBD2
V gene: TRBV28
clone size: .
J gene: TRBJ2-3

CDR3 protein: CASSLFQGRPQHF
CDR3 DNA: TGTGCCAGCAGCTTATTCCAGGGTAGGCCCCAGCATTTT
D gene: .
V gene: TRBV7-2
clone size: .
J gene: TRBJ1-5

CDR3 protein: CASNQETQYF
CDR3 DNA: TGTGCCAGCAACCAAGAGACCCAGTACTTC
D gene: .
V gene: TRBV7-2
clone size: once
J gene: TRBJ2-5

CDR3 protein: CSVEVAVGGSSYNEQFF
CDR3 DNA: TGCAGCGTTGAAGTAGCAGTAGGCGGTAGCTCCTACAATGAGCAGTTCTTC
D gene: .
V gene: TRBV29-1
clone size: .
J gene: TRBJ2-1

CDR3 protein: CASSSGASYEQYF
CDR3 DNA: TGTGCCAGCAGTTCCGGGGCCTCCTACGAGCAGTACTTC
D gene: .
V gene: TRBV6-5
clone size: .
J gene: TRBJ2-7

CDR3 protein: CASSPDRGAEKLFF
CDR3 DNA: TGTGCCAGCAGCCCGGATCGGGGGGCTGAAAAACTGTTTTTT
D gene: .
V gene: TRBV11-2
clone size: .
J gene: TRBJ1-4

CDR3 protein: CSVGQGGSTEAFF
CDR3 DNA: TGCAGCGTCGGACAGGGTGGTTCTACTGAAGCTTTCTTT
D gene: TRBD1
V gene: TRBV29-1
clone size: few
J gene: TRBJ1-1

CDR3 protein: CSVVRGGKDTGELFF
CDR3 DNA: TGCAGCGTTGTAAGAGGCGGGAAGGACACCGGGGAGCTGTTTTTT
D gene: .
V gene: TRBV29-1
clone size: .
J gene: TRBJ2-2

CDR3 protein: CASSPSGGLREQFF
CDR3 DNA: TGTGCCAGCAGTCCTAGCGGGGGCCTCCGTGAGCAGTTCTTC
D gene: TRBD2
V gene: TRBV6-1
clone size: .
J gene: TRBJ2-1

CDR3 protein: CASSLLSSGRANEQFF
CDR3 DNA: TGCGCCAGCAGCCTCCTTTCTAGCGGGAGGGCCAATGAGCAGTTCTTC
D gene: TRBD2
V gene: TRBV4-1
clone size: .
J gene: TRBJ2-1

CDR3 protein: CASSLVEMNTEAFF
CDR3 DNA: TGCGCCAGCAGCTTAGTGGAAATGAACACTGAAGCTTTCTTT
D gene: .
V gene: TRBV5-1
clone size: .
J gene: TRBJ1-1

CDR3 protein: CSVQVPGQANEKLFF
CDR3 DNA: TGCAGCGTCCAGGTCCCGGGACAGGCTAATGAAAAACTGTTTTTT
D gene: TRBD1
V gene: TRBV29-1
clone size: .
J gene: TRBJ1-4